This is a list of T cell receptor beta chains from one sample in a study of long-term antiretroviral therapy in people with HIV. TCRdb keeps only in-frame clones here, not all; method: immunoSEQ multiplex PCR. Of 34,000 or so clones in the sample, around 94% were seen once. The material sequenced was unsorted PBMCs, taken around 5 years after starting antiretroviral therapy. The receptor source for this set is a woman between 45 and 60 years old with HIV. Both conserved end residues are part of each CDR3. A D gene is named only where the DNA matches it firmly. Only part of the rows carry a size: once, few, many, or a class if the clone is expanded.

-,TRBV6-6,TRBD2,TRBJ2-3,14,CASGRGGDTDTQYF,TGTGCCAGTGGGCGGGGGGGGGACACAGATACGCAGTATTTT
once,TRBV30,-,TRBJ2-7,12,CAWSVSSYEQYF,TGTGCCTGGAGTGTTTCTTCCTACGAGCAGTACTTC
-,TRBV2,TRBD2,TRBJ2-1,17,CASSGLPGLAGLNEQFF,TGTGCCAGCAGTGGACTACCGGGACTAGCGGGGCTGAATGAGCAGTTCTTC
-,TRBV10-3,TRBD2,TRBJ2-3,15,CAISVERGDTDTQYF,TGTGCCATCAGTGTTGAGCGGGGGGACACAGATACGCAGTATTTT
-,TRBV5-1,-,TRBJ2-5,12,CASSLDAETQYF,TGCGCCAGCAGCTTGGATGCGGAGACCCAGTACTTC
-,TRBV29-1,TRBD2,TRBJ2-3,16,CSVEPVAGGFTDTQYF,TGCAGCGTTGAGCCGGTAGCGGGGGGGTTCACCGATACGCAGTATTTT
-,TRBV6-1,-,TRBJ1-4,14,CASSALGFNEKLFF,TGTGCCAGCAGTGCGCTAGGGTTTAATGAAAAACTGTTTTTT
-,TRBV5-4,-,TRBJ2-3,16,CASSLVGGIGADTQYF,TGTGCCAGCAGCTTGGTGGGGGGCATCGGCGCAGATACGCAGTATTTT
-,TRBV10-1,TRBD1,TRBJ1-3,15,CASSDPDRVGNTIYF,TGCGCCAGCAGTGATCCGGACAGGGTTGGAAACACCATATATTTT
once,TRBV7-2,-,TRBJ1-5,16,CASSLDMAGSNQPQHF,TGTGCCAGCAGCTTAGATATGGCAGGTAGCAATCAGCCCCAGCATTTT
-,TRBV6-5,TRBD1,TRBJ2-3,16,CASSYIRRTGVDTQYF,TGTGCCAGCAGTTACATCCGGAGGACAGGGGTAGATACGCAGTATTTT
-,TRBV7-6,TRBD1,TRBJ1-6,15,CASSLLQGATSPLHF,TGTGCCAGCAGCCTTCTACAGGGGGCCACTTCACCCCTCCACTTT
-,TRBV9,TRBD1,TRBJ1-4,15,CASSAKDREYEKLFF,TGTGCCAGCAGCGCCAAGGACAGGGAATACGAAAAACTGTTTTTT
-,TRBV11-3,-,TRBJ1-1,16,CASSFGSGQKNTEAFF,TGTGCCAGCAGCTTCGGGTCCGGTCAGAAGAACACTGAAGCTTTCTTT
-,TRBV4-2,-,TRBJ1-1,15,CASSQETNMNTEAFF,TGTGCCAGCAGCCAAGAAACGAATATGAACACTGAAGCTTTCTTT
-,TRBV9,TRBD1,TRBJ2-5,16,CASSVIGRGQGETQYF,TGTGCCAGCAGCGTAATTGGCAGGGGGCAAGGGGAGACCCAGTACTTC
-,TRBV5-1,-,TRBJ1-3,14,CASSLGSTGNTIYF,TGCGCCAGCAGCTTGGGCAGCACTGGAAACACCATATATTTT
-,TRBV6-1,-,TRBJ1-5,13,CASSQGENQPQHF,TGTGCCAGCAGTCAAGGGGAAAATCAGCCCCAGCATTTT
once,TRBV28,TRBD1,TRBJ1-5,14,CASSFGTGNQPQHF,TGTGCCAGCAGTTTCGGGACAGGGAATCAGCCCCAGCATTTT
few,TRBV28,TRBD1,TRBJ1-1,18,CASSETGGLSVMDTEAFF,TGTGCCAGCAGTGAGACAGGGGGCCTCTCGGTTATGGACACTGAAGCTTTCTTT
-,TRBV29-1,TRBD1,TRBJ2-1,14,CSVDEGAAYNEQFF,TGCAGCGTTGATGAGGGGGCTGCCTACAATGAGCAGTTCTTC
few,TRBV2,-,TRBJ1-6,11,CASSESKPLHF,TGTGCCAGCAGTGAATCGAAGCCCCTCCACTTT
few,TRBV11-1,-,TRBJ1-2,16,CASSPGWGGVGYGYTF,TGTGCCAGCAGCCCAGGGTGGGGAGGGGTCGGCTATGGCTACACCTTC
-,TRBV2,-,TRBJ1-2,11,CASRLVYGYTF,TGTGCCAGCAGATTAGTGTATGGCTACACCTTC
-,TRBV2,TRBD1,TRBJ1-6,16,CASSPDRSSYNSPLHF,TGTGCCAGCAGTCCGGACAGGAGCTCCTATAATTCACCCCTCCACTTT
-,TRBV5-4,-,TRBJ2-1,12,CASSFVGDEQFF,TGTGCCAGCAGCTTCGTAGGGGATGAGCAGTTCTTC
-,TRBV7-9,-,TRBJ1-1,15,CASSSSGRGYTEAFF,TGTGCCAGCAGCTCTTCTGGCAGGGGCTATACTGAAGCTTTCTTT
-,TRBV7-8,TRBD2,TRBJ2-3,16,CASSLGAGGGTDTQYF,TGTGCCAGCAGCTTAGGGGCGGGGGGTGGCACAGATACGCAGTATTTT
-,TRBV2,TRBD1,TRBJ2-7,10,CAQGDYEQYF,TGTGCCCAGGGGGACTACGAGCAGTACTTC
-,TRBV7-9,-,TRBJ2-5,16,CASSLGPGDYQETQYF,TGTGCCAGCAGCTTAGGACCGGGGGACTACCAAGAGACCCAGTACTTC
-,TRBV19,-,TRBJ1-5,14,CASSTTPVGQPQHF,TGTGCCAGTAGTACCACTCCCGTTGGTCAGCCCCAGCATTTT
-,TRBV7-6,TRBD2,TRBJ2-7,16,CASSPGTSGGPYEQYF,TGTGCCAGCAGCCCGGGGACTAGCGGGGGGCCCTACGAGCAGTACTTC
-,TRBV15,TRBD2,TRBJ2-3,16,CATSSVKAGATDTQYF,TGTGCCACCAGCAGTGTAAAAGCGGGGGCCACAGATACGCAGTATTTT
-,TRBV5-6,TRBD2,TRBJ2-2,15,CASSLGLAFTGELFF,TGTGCCAGCAGCTTGGGACTAGCGTTCACCGGGGAGCTGTTTTTT
-,TRBV5-1,TRBD2,TRBJ2-1,17,CASSMARLAGGHYEQFF,TGCGCCAGCAGCATGGCCCGACTAGCGGGGGGGCATTATGAGCAGTTCTTC
-,TRBV20-1,-,TRBJ1-2,11,CSAPTNYGYTF,TGCAGTGCTCCCACAAACTATGGCTACACCTTC
-,TRBV7-2,TRBD1,TRBJ1-6,15,CASSAQGADNSPLHF,TGTGCCAGCAGCGCGCAGGGGGCGGATAATTCACCCCTCCACTTT
-,TRBV6-4,-,TRBJ1-2,16,CASSAIAGQGDYGYTF,TGTGCCAGCAGTGCTATTGCCGGCCAGGGAGACTATGGCTACACCTTC
-,TRBV2,TRBD2,TRBJ2-7,13,CASTGGGAFEQYF,TGTGCCAGCACCGGCGGGGGGGCATTCGAGCAGTACTTC
once,TRBV5-1,-,TRBJ2-5,15,CASTPNAGIRETQYF,TGCGCCAGCACCCCGAACGCGGGAATCCGGGAGACCCAGTACTTC
-,TRBV7-2,-,TRBJ2-2,13,CASSHDGNGELFF,TGTGCCAGCAGCCATGACGGAAACGGGGAGCTGTTTTTT
-,TRBV6-5,TRBD1,TRBJ1-2,15,CASSYMGQGSYGYTF,TGTGCCAGCAGTTACATGGGACAGGGATCCTATGGCTACACCTTC
-,TRBV5-1,TRBD1,TRBJ2-2,15,CASSPVGQGAGELFF,TGCGCCAGCAGCCCTGTGGGACAGGGGGCCGGGGAGCTGTTTTTT
-,TRBV30,-,TRBJ2-7,13,CAWSLRLSYEQYF,TGTGCCTGGTCCCTACGGTTATCCTACGAGCAGTACTTC
-,TRBV7-9,TRBD1,TRBJ2-5,14,CASSPQTGLETQYF,TGTGCCAGCAGCCCCCAGACAGGGTTGGAGACCCAGTACTTC
-,TRBV15,-,TRBJ2-2,13,CATSERNTGELFF,TGTGCCACCAGTGAGCGCAACACCGGGGAGCTGTTTTTT
-,TRBV6-6,-,TRBJ1-5,13,CASSRDSNQPQHF,TGTGCCAGCAGTCGGGACAGCAATCAGCCCCAGCATTTT
-,TRBV27,-,TRBJ1-2,13,CASRGRGLGGYTF,TGTGCCAGCCGAGGACGGGGCCTGGGGGGCTACACCTTC
-,TRBV30,-,TRBJ1-6,13,CAWKGIPVSPLHF,TGTGCCTGGAAGGGCATCCCCGTCTCACCCCTCCACTTT
-,TRBV6-1,-,TRBJ1-2,13,CATDPRVNYGYTF,TGTGCCACCGACCCCCGGGTGAACTATGGCTACACCTTC
-,TRBV6-5,TRBD1,TRBJ1-2,16,CASSSIPGQGIYGYTF,TGTGCCAGCAGTTCTATACCGGGACAGGGGATTTATGGCTACACCTTC
-,TRBV19,-,TRBJ2-7,14,CASSIEQDAYEQYF,TGTGCCAGTAGTATTGAACAGGACGCCTACGAGCAGTACTTC
-,TRBV9,TRBD1,TRBJ1-6,14,CASSLRDSYVPLHF,TGTGCCAGCAGCCTTCGGGACAGCTATGTCCCCCTCCACTTT
-,TRBV11-3,-,TRBJ1-1,13,CASSPHPSTEAFF,TGTGCCAGCAGCCCACACCCTTCCACTGAAGCTTTCTTT
-,TRBV19,TRBD1,TRBJ2-7,15,CASSIEDRGLYEQYF,TGTGCCAGTAGTATCGAGGACAGGGGGCTATACGAGCAGTACTTC